The rows below give T cell receptor beta chains drawn from one sample of a study of blood T cells in healthy people across ages. TCRdb reprocessed the 5' RACE reads with MiXCR, giving one entry per CDR3 protein. In the table there are some 880,000 distinct CDR3 sequences, 35% to 40% of which are singletons. The sequenced sample consisted of blood. The receptor source for this set is a man in his late teens or twenties in good health. CDR3s include the opening cysteine and the closing phenylalanine or tryptophan. The D gene is left open where the match is weak. Only part of the rows carry a size: once, few, many, or a class if the clone is expanded.

d_call j_call v_call clone_size cdr3_aa cdr3_nt
TRBD1 TRBJ1-5 TRBV10-3 few CAISSGGQGIQPQHF TGTGCCATCAGTTCTGGGGGACAGGGGATTCAGCCCCAGCATTTT
- TRBJ2-5 TRBV9 few CASSRGRGFQETQYF TGTGCCAGCAGCCGGGGAAGGGGGTTTCAAGAGACCCAGTACTTC
- TRBJ2-7 TRBV20-1 many CSAAGLVVSSYEQYF TGCAGTGCAGCCGGTTTGGTCGTTAGCTCCTACGAGCAGTACTTC
- TRBJ1-6 TRBV18 - CASSLRGDNSLLHF TGTGCCAGCTCACTCCGTGGAGATAATTCACTCCTCCACTTT
- TRBJ2-7 TRBV18 many CASSPNSYEQYF TGTGCCAGCAGCCCAAACAGTTACGAGCAGTACTTC
- TRBJ1-6 TRBV7-2 - CASSLDRDLPLHF TGTGCCAGCAGCTTAGACAGGGATCTACCCCTCCACTTT
- TRBJ1-1 TRBV27 - CASSLRGAGTEAFF TGTGCCAGCAGTCTCAGGGGCGCAGGCACTGAAGCTTTCTTT
TRBD2 TRBJ2-3 TRBV4-2 - CAGSQAGGRDTQYF TGTGCCGGCAGCCAAGCGGGGGGGCGAGATACGCAGTATTTT
- TRBJ1-5 TRBV7-2 once CACSEQANQPQHF TGTGCCTGCAGCGAACAGGCTAATCAGCCCCAGCATTTT
TRBD2 TRBJ2-1 TRBV7-2 few CASSPWGAGARNEQFF TGTGCCAGCAGCCCCTGGGGAGCGGGGGCCCGTAATGAGCAGTTCTTC
- TRBJ1-1 TRBV4-3 - CASSPRRGHGGTGAFF TGCGCCAGCAGCCCCCGTCGGGGTCACGGGGGAACTGGAGCTTTCTTT
- TRBJ1-2 TRBV12-3/TRBV12-4 few CASSPSRSEGYTF TGTGCCAGCAGTCCCAGTAGATCAGAGGGCTACACCTTC
- TRBJ1-2 TRBV2 many CASSEAEGAYGYTF TGTGCCAGCAGTGAAGCGGAAGGGGCCTATGGCTACACCTTC
- TRBJ2-7 TRBV18 - CASSPSIASNYERYF TGTGCCAGCTCACCATCGATAGCGAGCAACTACGAGCGGTACTTC
TRBD2 TRBJ2-3 TRBV29-1 - CSVDRRTSGGGDTQYF TGCAGCGTGGACCGTCGGACTAGCGGGGGGGGAGATACGCAGTATTTT
TRBD2 TRBJ2-7 TRBV11-2 - CASRTSGGFYEQYF TGTGCCAGCAGGACTAGCGGGGGGTTCTACGAGCAGTACTTC
TRBD2 TRBJ2-5 TRBV7-2 - CASSLGLMETQYF TGTGCCAGCAGCCTGGGACTAATGGAGACCCAGTACTTC
- TRBJ2-7 TRBV6-6 few CASSYSTAQYF TGTGCCAGCAGTTACTCGACGGCCCAGTACTTC